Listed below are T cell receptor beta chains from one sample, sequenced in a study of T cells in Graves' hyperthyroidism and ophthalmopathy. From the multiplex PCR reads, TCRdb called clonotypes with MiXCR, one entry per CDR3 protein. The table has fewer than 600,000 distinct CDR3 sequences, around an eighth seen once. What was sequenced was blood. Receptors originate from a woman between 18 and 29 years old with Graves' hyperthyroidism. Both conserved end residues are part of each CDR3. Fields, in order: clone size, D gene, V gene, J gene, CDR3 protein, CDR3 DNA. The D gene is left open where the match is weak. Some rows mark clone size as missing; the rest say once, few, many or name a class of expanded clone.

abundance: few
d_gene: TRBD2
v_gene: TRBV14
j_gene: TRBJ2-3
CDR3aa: CASSLIGRADTQYF
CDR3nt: TGTGCCAGCAGCCTCATCGGGAGGGCCGATACGCAGTATTTT

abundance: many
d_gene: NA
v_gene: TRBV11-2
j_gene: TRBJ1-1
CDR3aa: CASSLDRAMNTEAFF
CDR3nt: TGTGCCAGCAGCTTAGACAGGGCAATGAACACTGAAGCTTTCTTT

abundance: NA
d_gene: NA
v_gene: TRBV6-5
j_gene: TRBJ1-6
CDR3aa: CASSYGAGKESPLHF
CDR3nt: TGTGCCAGCAGTTACGGGGCGGGGAAGGAATCACCCCTCCACTTT

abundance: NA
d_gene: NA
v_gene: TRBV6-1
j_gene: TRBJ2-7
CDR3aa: CASSEKTFSAYEQYF
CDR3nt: TGTGCCAGCAGTGAAAAAACCTTTTCGGCGTACGAGCAGTACTTC

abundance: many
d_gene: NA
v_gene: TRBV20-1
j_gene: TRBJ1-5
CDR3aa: CSARPGTFSNQPQHF
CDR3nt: TGCAGTGCCAGACCAGGGACCTTCAGCAATCAGCCCCAGCATTTT

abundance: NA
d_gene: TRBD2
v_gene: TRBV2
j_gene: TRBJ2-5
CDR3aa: CASSRTSGSFQETQYF
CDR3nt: TGTGCCAGCAGTCGGACTAGCGGGAGTTTCCAAGAGACCCAGTACTTC

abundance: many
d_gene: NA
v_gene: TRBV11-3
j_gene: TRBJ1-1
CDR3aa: CASSSSTRRGTEAFF
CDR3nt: TGTGCCAGCAGCTCATCGACCCGGAGGGGCACTGAAGCTTTCTTT

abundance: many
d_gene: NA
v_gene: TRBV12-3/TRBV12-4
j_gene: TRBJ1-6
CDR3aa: CASSQGTSGSPLHF
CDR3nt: TGTGCCAGCAGCCAGGGGACCTCCGGGTCACCCCTCCACTTT

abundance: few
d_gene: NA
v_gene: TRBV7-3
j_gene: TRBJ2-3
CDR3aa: CASSLTHSSTDTQYF
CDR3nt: TGTGCCAGCAGCTTAACGCACTCAAGCACAGATACGCAGTATTTT

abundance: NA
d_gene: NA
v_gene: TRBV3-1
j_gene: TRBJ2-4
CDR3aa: CASSRVRTVQYF
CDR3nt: TGTGCCAGCAGCCGTGTTCGGACAGTTCAGTACTTC

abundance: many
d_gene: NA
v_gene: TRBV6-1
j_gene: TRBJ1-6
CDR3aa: CASSDRTGSPLHF
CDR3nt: TGTGCCAGCAGTGACCGGACGGGTTCACCCCTCCACTTT

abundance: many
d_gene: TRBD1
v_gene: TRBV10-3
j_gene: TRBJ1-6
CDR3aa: CAISSTGRFSPLHF
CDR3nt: TGTGCCATCAGTTCGACAGGGAGGTTTTCACCCCTCCACTTT

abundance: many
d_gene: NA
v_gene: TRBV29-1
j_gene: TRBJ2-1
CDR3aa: CSVESNNEQFF
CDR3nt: TGCAGCGTTGAATCCAACAATGAGCAGTTCTTC

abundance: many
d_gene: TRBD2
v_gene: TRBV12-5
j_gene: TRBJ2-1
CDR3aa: CASRVAGGFSYNEQFF
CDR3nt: TGTGCTAGTCGGGTAGCGGGAGGGTTCTCCTACAATGAGCAGTTCTTC

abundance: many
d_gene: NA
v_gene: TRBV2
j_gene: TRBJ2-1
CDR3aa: CASRKDWNNEQFF
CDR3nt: TGTGCCAGCAGAAAGGACTGGAACAATGAGCAGTTCTTC

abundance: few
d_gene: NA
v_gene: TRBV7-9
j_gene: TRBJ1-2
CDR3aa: CASSLETVLGGYTF
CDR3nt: TGTGCCAGCAGCTTAGAGACAGTCCTCGGAGGCTACACCTTC

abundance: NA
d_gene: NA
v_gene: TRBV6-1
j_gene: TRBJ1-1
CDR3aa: CASSRQQLYTEAFF
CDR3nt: TGTGCCAGCAGCCGACAACAGCTCTACACTGAAGCTTTCTTT

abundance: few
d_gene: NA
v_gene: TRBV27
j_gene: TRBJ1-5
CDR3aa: CASSLWGDLSNQPQHF
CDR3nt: TGTGCCAGCAGTTTATGGGGGGACCTTAGCAATCAGCCCCAGCATTTT

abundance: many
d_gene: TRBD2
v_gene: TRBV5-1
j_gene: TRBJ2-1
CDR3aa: CASTQGLAGIYEQFF
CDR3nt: TGCGCCAGCACCCAGGGTTTAGCGGGAATCTATGAGCAGTTCTTC

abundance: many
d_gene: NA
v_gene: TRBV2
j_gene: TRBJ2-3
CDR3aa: CARTGRGDTQYF
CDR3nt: TGTGCCAGGACAGGCCGAGGGGATACGCAGTATTTT

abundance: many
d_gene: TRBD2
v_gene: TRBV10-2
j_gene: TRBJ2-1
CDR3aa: CAIGLAQYNEQFF
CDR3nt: TGCGCCATAGGACTAGCGCAATACAATGAGCAGTTCTTC

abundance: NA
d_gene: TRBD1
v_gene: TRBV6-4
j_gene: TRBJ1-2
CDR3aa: CASSDSGTGVDGYTF
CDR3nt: TGTGCCAGCAGTGACTCGGGGACAGGGGTCGATGGCTACACCTTC

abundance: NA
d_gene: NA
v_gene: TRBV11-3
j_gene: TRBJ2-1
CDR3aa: CASSFNQGRVNEQFF
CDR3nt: TGTGCCAGCAGCTTTAACCAGGGGCGGGTGAATGAGCAGTTCTTC

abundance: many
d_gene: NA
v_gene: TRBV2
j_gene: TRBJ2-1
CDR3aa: CASPRGYQSKDEQFF
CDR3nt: TGTGCCAGCCCCAGGGGCTACCAGTCCAAGGATGAGCAGTTCTTC